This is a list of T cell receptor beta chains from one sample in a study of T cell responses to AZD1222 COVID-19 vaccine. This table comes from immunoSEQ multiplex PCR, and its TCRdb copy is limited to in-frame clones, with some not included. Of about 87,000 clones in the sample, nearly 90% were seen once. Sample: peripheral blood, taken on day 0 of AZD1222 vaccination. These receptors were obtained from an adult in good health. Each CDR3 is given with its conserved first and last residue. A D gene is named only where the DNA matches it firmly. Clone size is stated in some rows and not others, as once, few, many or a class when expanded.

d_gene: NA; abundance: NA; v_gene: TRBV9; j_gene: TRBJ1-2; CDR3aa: CASSVGETGYGYTF; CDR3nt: TGTGCCAGCAGCGTAGGGGAAACGGGCTATGGCTACACCTTC
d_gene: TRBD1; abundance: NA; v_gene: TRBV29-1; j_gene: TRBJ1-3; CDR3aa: CSVVPGGSGNTIYF; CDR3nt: TGCAGCGTTGTCCCAGGGGGCTCAGGAAACACCATATATTTT
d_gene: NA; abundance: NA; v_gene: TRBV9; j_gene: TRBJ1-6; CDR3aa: CASTQGTYNSPLHF; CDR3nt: TGTGCCAGCACCCAGGGAACCTATAATTCACCCCTCCACTTT
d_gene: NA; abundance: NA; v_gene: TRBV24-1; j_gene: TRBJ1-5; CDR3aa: CATSQGNNQPQHF; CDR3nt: TGTGCCACCAGTCAGGGGAACAATCAGCCCCAGCATTTT
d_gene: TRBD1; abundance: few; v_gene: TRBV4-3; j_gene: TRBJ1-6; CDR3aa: CASSQAGTGYNSPLHF; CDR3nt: TGCGCCAGCAGCCAGGCTGGGACAGGCTATAATTCACCCCTCCACTTT
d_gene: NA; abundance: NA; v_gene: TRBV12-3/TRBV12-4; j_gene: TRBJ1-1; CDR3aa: CASSLERGKLFF; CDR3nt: TGTGCCAGCAGTTTAGAACGCGGGAAGCTTTTCTTT
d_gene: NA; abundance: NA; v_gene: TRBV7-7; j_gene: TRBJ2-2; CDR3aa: CASSSRGQGPNTGELFF; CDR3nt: TGTGCTAGCAGCTCACGGGGTCAGGGTCCGAACACCGGGGAGCTGTTTTTT
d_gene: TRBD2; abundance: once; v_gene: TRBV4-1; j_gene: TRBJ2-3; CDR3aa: CASSHTSGDTDTQYF; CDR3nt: TGCGCCAGCAGCCATACTAGCGGGGACACAGATACGCAGTATTTT
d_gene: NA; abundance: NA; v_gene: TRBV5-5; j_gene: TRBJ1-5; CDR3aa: CASSPETFQGYSNQPQHF; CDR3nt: TGTGCCAGCAGTCCAGAAACTTTTCAGGGATATAGCAATCAGCCCCAGCATTTT
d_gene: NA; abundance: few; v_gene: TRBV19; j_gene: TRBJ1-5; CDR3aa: CASTPGRWGDQPQHF; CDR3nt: TGTGCCAGTACCCCAGGTCGGTGGGGAGATCAGCCCCAGCATTTT
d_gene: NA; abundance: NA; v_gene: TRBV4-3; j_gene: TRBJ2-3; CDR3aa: CASSQRATSTDTQYF; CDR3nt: TGCGCCAGCAGCCAACGGGCAACTAGCACAGATACGCAGTATTTT
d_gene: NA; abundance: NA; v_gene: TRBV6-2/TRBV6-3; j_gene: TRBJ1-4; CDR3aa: CASSYRGNEKLFF; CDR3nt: TGTGCCAGCAGTTACCGCGGAAATGAAAAACTGTTTTTT
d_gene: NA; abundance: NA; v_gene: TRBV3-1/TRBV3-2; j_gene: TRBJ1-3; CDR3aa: CASSSEAHTIYF; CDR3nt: TGTGCCAGCAGTTCCGAGGCCCACACCATATATTTT
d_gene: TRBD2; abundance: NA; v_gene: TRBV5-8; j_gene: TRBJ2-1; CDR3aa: CASSLVGAGESYNEQFF; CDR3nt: TGTGCCAGCAGCTTGGTAGGGGCGGGGGAGTCCTACAATGAGCAGTTCTTC
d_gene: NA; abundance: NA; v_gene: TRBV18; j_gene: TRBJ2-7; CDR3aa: CASSLSSDLRRREQYF; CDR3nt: TGTGCCAGCTCCCTGTCGAGCGACCTCCGGCGCCGAGAGCAGTACTTC
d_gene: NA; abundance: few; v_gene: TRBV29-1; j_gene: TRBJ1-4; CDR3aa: CSVVKGNEKLFF; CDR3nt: TGCAGCGTTGTAAAGGGGAATGAAAAACTGTTTTTT
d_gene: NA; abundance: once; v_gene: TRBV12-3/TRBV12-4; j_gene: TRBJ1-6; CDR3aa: CASSLGRLPLHF; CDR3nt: TGTGCCAGCAGTTTAGGGCGGCTACCCCTCCACTTT
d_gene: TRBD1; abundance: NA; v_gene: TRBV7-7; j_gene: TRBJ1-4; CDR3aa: CASSSNRGASEKLFF; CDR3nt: TGTGCTAGCAGCTCAAACAGGGGGGCATCGGAAAAACTGTTTTTT
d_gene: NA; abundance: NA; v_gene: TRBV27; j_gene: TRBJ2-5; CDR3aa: CASSLAGDPPQETQYF; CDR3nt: TGTGCCAGCAGTTTGGCAGGGGACCCACCCCAAGAGACCCAGTACTTC
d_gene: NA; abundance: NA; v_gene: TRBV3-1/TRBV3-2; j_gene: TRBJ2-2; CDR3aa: CASRPPVGELFF; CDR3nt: TGTGCCAGCAGACCACCAGTGGGGGAGCTGTTTTTT
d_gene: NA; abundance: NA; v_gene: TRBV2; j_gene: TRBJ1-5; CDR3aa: CASSVAEQPQHF; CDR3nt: TGTGCCAGCAGCGTCGCCGAGCAGCCCCAGCATTTT
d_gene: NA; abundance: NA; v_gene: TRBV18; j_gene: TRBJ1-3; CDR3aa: CASPPSLGNTIYF; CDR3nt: TGTGCCAGCCCTCCCAGTCTAGGAAACACCATATATTTT
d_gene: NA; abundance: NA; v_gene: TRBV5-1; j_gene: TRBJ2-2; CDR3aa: CASRDRKNTGELFF; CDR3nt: TGCGCCAGCCGCGACAGGAAGAACACCGGGGAGCTGTTTTTT
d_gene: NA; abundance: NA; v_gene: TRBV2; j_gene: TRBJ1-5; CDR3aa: CASSGGQGHQPQHF; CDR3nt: TGTGCCAGCAGTGGAGGGCAGGGACATCAGCCCCAGCATTTT
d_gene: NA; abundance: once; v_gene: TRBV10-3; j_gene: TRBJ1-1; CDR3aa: CATGTNTEAFF; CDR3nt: TGTGCCACTGGCACGAACACTGAAGCTTTCTTT
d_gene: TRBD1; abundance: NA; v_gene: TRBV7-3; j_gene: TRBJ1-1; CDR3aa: CASSFQGASNTEAFF; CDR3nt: TGTGCCAGCAGCTTCCAGGGGGCCTCGAACACTGAAGCTTTCTTT
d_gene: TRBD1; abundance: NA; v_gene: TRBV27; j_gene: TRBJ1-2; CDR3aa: CASSSTTGGRLGYTF; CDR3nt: TGTGCCAGCAGTTCAACGACAGGGGGCAGACTGGGCTACACCTTC
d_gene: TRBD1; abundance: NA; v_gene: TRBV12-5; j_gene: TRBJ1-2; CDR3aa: CASGLDRGNYGYTF; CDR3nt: TGTGCTAGTGGTTTGGACAGGGGTAACTATGGCTACACCTTC
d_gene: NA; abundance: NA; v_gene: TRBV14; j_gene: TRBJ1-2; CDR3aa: CASSQDLWDAYGYTF; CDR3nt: TGTGCCAGCAGCCAAGATCTGTGGGACGCCTATGGCTACACCTTC
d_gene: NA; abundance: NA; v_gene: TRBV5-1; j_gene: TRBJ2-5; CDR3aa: CASTRDGGAKETQYF; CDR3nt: TGCGCCAGCACCCGGGACGGCGGGGCCAAAGAGACCCAGTACTTC
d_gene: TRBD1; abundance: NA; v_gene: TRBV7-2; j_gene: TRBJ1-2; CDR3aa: CASSLGGQGVTYGYTF; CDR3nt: TGTGCCAGCAGCTTAGGCGGACAGGGGGTAACCTATGGCTACACCTTC